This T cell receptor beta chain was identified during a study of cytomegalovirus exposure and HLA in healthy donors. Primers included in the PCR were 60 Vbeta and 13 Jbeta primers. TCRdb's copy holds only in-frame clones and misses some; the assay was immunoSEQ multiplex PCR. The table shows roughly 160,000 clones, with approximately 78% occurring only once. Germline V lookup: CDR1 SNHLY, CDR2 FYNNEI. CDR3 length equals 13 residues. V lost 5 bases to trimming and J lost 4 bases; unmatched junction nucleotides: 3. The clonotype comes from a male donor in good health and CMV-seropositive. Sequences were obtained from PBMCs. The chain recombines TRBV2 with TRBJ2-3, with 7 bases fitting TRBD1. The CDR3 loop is CASSQDRADTQYF. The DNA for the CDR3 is TGTGCCAGCAGTCAAGACAGGGCAGATACGCAGTATTTT. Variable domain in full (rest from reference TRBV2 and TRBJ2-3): EPEVTQTPSHQVTQMGQEVILRCVPISNHLYFYWYRQILGQKVEFLVSFYNNEISEKSEIFDDQFSVERPDGSNFTLKIRSTKLEDSAMYFCASSQDRADTQYFGPGTRLTVL.